A single sample gave rise to the 27 T cell receptor beta chains below, sequenced in a study of OX40 agonist ivuxolimab in advanced cancers. Library method: the immunoSEQ multiplex PCR assay. Drawn from immuneACCESS, this table holds only the in-frame rearrangements with V and J called that TCRdb kept. Clones are partly lost; checked studies trace under half to an unresolved V gene and leave the rest unexplained. In all, the sample holds 50,000 or so clones, and roughly 82% of those were seen once. The leading ten clones occupy about 2.4% of the sample. The sample in question was CD4+ or CD8+ T cells sorted from blood, obtained in a trial of the OX40 agonist ivuxolimab. The origin of the receptors is an adult with an advanced solid tumor such as melanoma, head and neck, liver or kidney cancer.

This clone was recorded once. The J gene is TRBJ1-2, the V gene TRBV30; D is undetermined. Germline CDR1 is GTSNPN and CDR2 is SVGIG (reference sequence). This CDR3 has 11 residues. The V gene lost 8 bases and the J gene lost 4 bases, with 11 bases spanning the gap. CDR3 DNA sequence: TGTGCCAGCCCGACGATCTATGGCTACACCTTC. Its translation is CASPTIYGYTF.

This clone was seen only a few times. The rearrangement joins TRBV11-3 to TRBJ1-1; D is unclear. CDR3 length: 13 residues. From germline, CDR1 is SGHNT and CDR2 YENEEA. V lost 8 bases to trimming and J lost 4 bases, with 14 bases between them. CDR3 DNA sequence: TGTGCCAGCTTGGCGGGGATGAGCACTGAAGCTTTCTTT. Translation: CASLAGMSTEAFF.

The V gene is TRBV19, the J gene TRBJ1-1; TRBD1 is a possible D gene (5 bases). The CDR3 length is 16 residues. In germline, CDR1 is LNHDA, CDR2 SQIVND (reference sequence). Trimming took 7 bases from V and 1 from J, leaving 19 bases between them. This CDR3 is CASTWDHSIGNTEAFF. In nucleotides, the CDR3 is TGTGCCAGTACCTGGGACCATTCGATTGGGAACACTGAAGCTTTCTTT. The full variable domain, rest sourced from reference TRBV19 and TRBJ1-1, is DGGITQSPKYLFRKEGQNVTLSCEQNLNHDAMYWYRQDPGQGLRLIYYSQIVNDFQKGDIAEGYSVSREKKESFPLTVTSAQKNPTAFYLCASTWDHSIGNTEAFFGQGTRLTVV.

The V and J genes are TRBV7-6 and TRBJ1-1, with 9 positions matching TRBD1. The germline CDR1 and CDR2 sequences are SGHVS and FNYEAQ. The CDR3 is 12 amino acids. Trimming at V came to 5 bases and at J to 8 bases, leaving 3 bases not matched to a gene. CDR3 amino acids: CASSPGQGEAFF. CDR3 in DNA: TGTGCCAGCAGCCCGGGACAGGGAGAAGCTTTCTTT.

J is TRBJ1-4 and V is TRBV18; TRBD1 is a possible D gene (6 bases). V lost 6 bases to trimming and J lost 8 bases, with 22 bases between them. CDR1 and CDR2 from the germline V gene are KGHSH and LQKENI. The CDR3 consists of 16 residues. The CDR3 reads CASSPRGNRELEKLFF. The CDR3 DNA reads as TGTGCCAGCTCCCCTCGAGGAAACAGGGAGTTGGAAAAACTGTTTTTT. Variable domain in full (rest from reference TRBV18 and TRBJ1-4): NAGVMQNPRHLVRRRGQEARLRCSPMKGHSHVYWYRQLPEEGLKFMVYLQKENIIDESGMPKERFSAEFPKEGPSILRIQQVVRGDSAAYFCASSPRGNRELEKLFFGSGTQLSVL.

This chain uses TRBV28 with TRBJ2-7; D may be TRBD2 (5 bases). Germline V CDR1 and CDR2: MDHEN, SYDVKM. The CDR3 runs 14 residues. The V end was cut by 3 bases, the J end by 7 bases, with 16 bases between. The CDR3, as DNA: TGTGCCAGCAGTTTCATGCAGGACTTACGAGAGCAGTACTTC. Translating gives CASSFMQDLREQYF.

The genes are TRBV2 and TRBJ1-1; unclear D gene. Germline V gene sequence: CDR1 SNHLY, CDR2 FYNNEI. The CDR3 loop spans 14 amino acids. Deletions cut 4 bases from V and 0 bases from J, with 9 bases between. CDR3 nucleotide sequence: TGTGCCAGCAGTGTTCGAGCAGTGAACACTGAAGCTTTCTTT. This sequence encodes CASSVRAVNTEAFF. The full variable domain, its missing parts supplied by reference TRBV2 and TRBJ1-1, is EPEVTQTPSHQVTQMGQEVILRCVPISNHLYFYWYRQILGQKVEFLVSFYNNEISEKSEIFDDQFSVERPDGSNFTLKIRSTKLEDSAMYFCASSVRAVNTEAFFGQGTRLTVV.

The genes are TRBV7-3 and TRBJ2-3; TRBD2 is a possible D gene (6 bases). Trimming took off 1 base at V and 2 bases at J, with 19 bases between the two ends. In germline, CDR1 is SGHTA, CDR2 FQGTGA. The CDR3 runs to 18 residues. CDR3 sequence reads: CASSLKGGGGWATDTQYF. For the CDR3, the DNA is TGTGCCAGCAGCTTAAAAGGCGGAGGAGGGTGGGCCACAGATACGCAGTATTTT.

The chain couples TRBV5-1 to TRBJ2-5; possible D gene TRBD2, 6 bases. CDR1 is SGHRS and CDR2 is YFSETQ in the germline V gene. This CDR3 spans 15 amino acids. The V gene lost 4 bases and the J gene lost 2 bases, with 15 bases spanning the gap. Written as DNA, the CDR3 is TGCGCCAGCAGCCCCCCCGGGAGCGGACAAGAGACCCAGTACTTC. Its translation: CASSPPGSGQETQYF.

Written as DNA, the CDR3 is TGTGCCAGCAGTCCAGACAGATCTGGGGCCAACGTCCTGACTTTC. Amino acid sequence: CASSPDRSGANVLTF. The J gene is TRBJ2-6, the V gene TRBV27, with a weak D call TRBD1 (5 bases). Germline CDR1 MNHEY, CDR2 SMNVEV (reference sequence). V was clipped by 5 bases and J by 1 base, with 9 bases between them. The CDR3 has 15 amino acids.

The chain uses TRBV4-3 and TRBJ1-3, with 9 bases identical to TRBD1. Trimming cost V 2 bases and J 0 bases; bases outside gene matches: 5. The CDR3 contains 17 residues. Germline CDR1 and CDR2: LGHNA and YSLEER. This CDR3 is CASSQTRTGVSGNTIYF. As DNA, the CDR3 is TGCGCCAGCAGCCAAACAAGGACAGGGGTCTCTGGAAACACCATATATTTT.

The chain uses TRBV4-2 and TRBJ2-5; 7 bases map to TRBD2. V dropped 1 base and J dropped 2; count of bases not matched to a gene: 4. The CDR3 sequence is 15 residues long. Germline V CDR1 and CDR2: LGHNA, YNFKEQ. As DNA, the CDR3 is TGTGCCAGCAGCCAAGCGGCTAGCGGACAAGAGACCCAGTACTTC. It translates to CASSQAASGQETQYF.

V gene TRBV5-4 combines with J gene TRBJ2-1; D may be TRBD2 (5 bases). The length of the CDR3 is 15 residues. CDR1 SGHNT and CDR2 YYREEE come from the germline V gene (reference sequence). V dropped 0 bases and J dropped 4 bases, with 11 bases sitting between them. The CDR3: CASSLGGQEYNEQFF. CDR3 DNA: TGTGCCAGCAGCTTGGGAGGGCAAGAGTACAATGAGCAGTTCTTC.

This chain uses TRBV30 with TRBJ2-3; TRBD2 matches 9 bases. The CDR3 spans 15 residues. Germline V CDR1 and CDR2: GTSNPN, SVGIG (reference sequence). The V gene end was trimmed by 2 bases and the J gene end by 2 bases; junction bases not matched to a gene: 5. The DNA of the CDR3 is TGTGCCTGGAGTTCCCCGGGACTAGCCACAGATACGCAGTATTTT. Its translation: CAWSSPGLATDTQYF.

V usage is TRBV7-9 and J usage is TRBJ1-2; D ambiguous. The V gene's germline CDR1 is SEHNR and CDR2 FQNEAQ (reference sequence). The CDR3 length is 12 residues. V lost 5 bases, J lost 6 bases, and 10 bases lay in between. This CDR3 reads CASSQSQDGYTF. As DNA, the CDR3 is TGTGCCAGCAGCCAATCCCAGGATGGCTACACCTTC.

The J gene is TRBJ1-1, the V gene TRBV27, with 7 bases lining up with TRBD1. Germline V CDR1 and CDR2: MNHEY, SMNVEV (reference sequence). Trimming removed 5 bases from V and 5 bases from J; junction bases left unmatched: 14. The CDR3 is 16 residues long. CDR3 in DNA: TGTGCCAGCAGTCCGTCCCAGGAGCAGGGGGGAACTGAAGCTTTCTTT. It yields the protein CASSPSQEQGGTEAFF.

Details on this clone: Other DNA sequences in the same sample also yield this CDR3. The genes are TRBV6-1 and TRBJ2-3; tentative D call: TRBD2 (5 bases). Trimming shortened V by 6 bases and J by 2 bases, and 15 bases separated the two germline ends. Germline CDR1 MNHNS, CDR2 SASEGT. CDR3 length: 15 amino acids. CDR3 sequence reads: CASSHPGSYTDTQYF. The CDR3 bases are TGTGCCAGCAGCCACCCGGGGTCTTACACAGATACGCAGTATTTT.

This clone was observed a few times. V is TRBV6-5 and J is TRBJ1-3; 9 nucleotides align to TRBD1. Looked up from germline, CDR1 is MNHEY and CDR2 is SVGAGI. CDR3 size: 15 residues. Unmatched junction bases numbered 8, after V lost 0 bases and J lost 11 bases. Here the CDR3 DNA reads TGTGCCAGCAGTTACTCTCGGACAGGGGATACAGCCATATATTTT. Protein product: CASSYSRTGDTAIYF.

The genes are TRBV18 and TRBJ2-3; 12 nucleotides align to TRBD2. Germline assignment: CDR1 KGHSH and CDR2 LQKENI. The CDR3 is 16 amino acids. J was trimmed by 1 base and V by 3 bases; bases with no gene match: 2. In DNA, the CDR3 is TGTGCCAGCTCACCCCGACTAGCGGGGGGCACAGATACGCAGTATTTT. Translation gives CASSPRLAGGTDTQYF.

The rearrangement joins TRBV4-1 to TRBJ2-5; D not certain. CDR3 length: 14 amino acids. V lost 2 bases, J lost 1 base, and 8 bases lay in between. The V gene's germline CDR1 is MGHRA and CDR2 YSYEKL. DNA of the CDR3: TGCGCCAGCAGCCAACTATGGGGCCAAGAGACCCAGTACTTC. Its protein is CASSQLWGQETQYF.

The chain links TRBV5-1 to TRBJ2-6; unclear D gene. The ends were cut back, 6 bases at V and 0 bases at J, with 16 bases in the middle. Germline V gene data show CDR1 as SGHRS and CDR2 as YFSETQ. The CDR3 is 17 residues long. The CDR3 reads CASTFLETYSGANVLTF. The CDR3 coding sequence is TGCGCCAGCACTTTCCTGGAAACCTACTCTGGGGCCAACGTCCTGACTTTC.

V gene TRBV7-2 combines with J gene TRBJ2-5; D uncertain. The V end was cut by 5 bases, the J end by 5 bases, with 9 bases between. The CDR3 consists of 12 residues. Per the germline V gene, CDR1 is SGHTA and CDR2 is FQGNSA. CDR3 in amino acids: CASSPVPETQYF. In nucleotides, the CDR3 is TGTGCCAGCAGCCCCGTCCCGGAGACCCAGTACTTC.

The chain uses TRBV11-3 and TRBJ2-5; D might be TRBD2 (6 bases). The CDR3 contains 16 residues. V was pared by 5 bases and J by 4 bases, with 20 bases between. The V gene's germline CDR1 is SGHNT and CDR2 YENEEA. Here the CDR3 DNA reads TGTGCCAGCAGCACCGTGGGGGACTCGGTCGGAGAGACCCAGTACTTC. Residues: CASSTVGDSVGETQYF.

This chain joins TRBV7-9 and TRBJ1-2; no firm D call. The CDR3 contains 13 residues. Germline V lookup: CDR1 SEHNR, CDR2 FQNEAQ (reference sequence). V gave up 3 bases and J gave up 6 bases, with 11 bases separating them. CDR3 region: CASSFREVDGYTF. The DNA for the CDR3 is TGTGCCAGCAGCTTTCGGGAGGTGGATGGCTACACCTTC.

The chain uses TRBV5-1 and TRBJ2-3; TRBD2 might be the D (6 bases). The length of the CDR3 is 16 residues. Germline loops: CDR1 SGHRS, CDR2 YFSETQ. V dropped 6 bases and J dropped 1 base, with 18 bases sitting between them. This chain's CDR3 is CASTSLAGLGTDTQYF. The DNA of the CDR3 is TGCGCCAGCACCTCCCTGGCGGGGCTAGGCACAGATACGCAGTATTTT.

The CDR3 region has the DNA TGTGCCAGCAGCTTAGTACTAGCGGGGGGGACAGATACGCAGTATTTT. Translation: CASSLVLAGGTDTQYF. The chain recombines TRBV7-8 with TRBJ2-3; 13 nucleotides agree with TRBD2. This CDR3 has 16 residues. V trimming: 1 base; J trimming: 3 bases; junction bases outside the gene matches: 1. Germline assignment: CDR1 SGHVS and CDR2 FQNEAQ. The full variable domain, completed using reference TRBV7-8 and TRBJ2-3, is GAGVSQSPRYKVAKRGQDVALRCDPISGHVSLFWYQQALGQGPEFLTYFQNEAQLDKSGLPSDRFFAERPEGSVSTLKIQRTQQEDSAVYLCASSLVLAGGTDTQYFGPGTRLTVL.

The chain recombines TRBV10-3 with TRBJ1-4; D remains unclear. Germline-derived CDR1 and CDR2 are ENHRY and SYGVKD. The CDR3 extends over 15 amino acids. Trimming took 3 bases from V and 7 from J, leaving 15 bases between them. The CDR3 protein is CAISEAREGTEKLFF. The DNA for the CDR3 is TGTGCCATCAGTGAAGCAAGGGAGGGAACTGAAAAACTGTTTTTT.